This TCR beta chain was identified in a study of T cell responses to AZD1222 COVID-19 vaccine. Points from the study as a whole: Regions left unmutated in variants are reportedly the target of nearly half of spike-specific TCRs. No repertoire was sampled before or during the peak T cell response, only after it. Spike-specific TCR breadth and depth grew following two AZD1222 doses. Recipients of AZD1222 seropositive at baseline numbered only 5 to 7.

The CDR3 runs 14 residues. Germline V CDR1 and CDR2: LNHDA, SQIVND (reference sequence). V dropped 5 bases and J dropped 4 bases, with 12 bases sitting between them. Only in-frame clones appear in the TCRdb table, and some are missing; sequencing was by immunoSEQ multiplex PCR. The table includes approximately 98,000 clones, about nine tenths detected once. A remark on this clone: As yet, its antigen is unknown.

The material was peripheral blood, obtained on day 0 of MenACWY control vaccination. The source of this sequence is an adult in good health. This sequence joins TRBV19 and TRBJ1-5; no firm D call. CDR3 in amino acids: CASSSYQQNQPQHF. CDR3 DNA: TGTGCCAGTAGTTCTTACCAGCAGAATCAGCCCCAGCATTTT.